The source of this T cell receptor (beta chain) is a study of monozygotic twins with inflammatory bowel disease. Concerning this clonotype itself: Its antigen is as yet unknown.

Study observations and caveats: Especially with disease activity, IBD patients had fewer clonotypes in common with others than healthy twins did. Healthy co-twins, by inverse Simpson, had higher TCRbeta diversity than their siblings with IBD.

TCRdb re-called the 5' RACE reads and catalogs CDR3 proteins one per entry, DNA excluded. The sample table sets out around 450,000 distinct CDR3 sequences. Researchers collected around 2.4 ml of blood per donor. This CDR3 is built from 13 residues. The germline V gene has CDR1 DFQATT and CDR2 SNEGSKA (reference sequence). The receptor comes from a human donor with ulcerative colitis or Crohn's disease, or a healthy co-twin of an affected twin (not recorded which). The J gene is TRBJ2-3, the V gene TRBV20-1; there is no DNA to check the TCRdb D call of TRBD2. Sequencing was performed on blood. CDR3 amino acids: CSAGLAVGNTQYF.